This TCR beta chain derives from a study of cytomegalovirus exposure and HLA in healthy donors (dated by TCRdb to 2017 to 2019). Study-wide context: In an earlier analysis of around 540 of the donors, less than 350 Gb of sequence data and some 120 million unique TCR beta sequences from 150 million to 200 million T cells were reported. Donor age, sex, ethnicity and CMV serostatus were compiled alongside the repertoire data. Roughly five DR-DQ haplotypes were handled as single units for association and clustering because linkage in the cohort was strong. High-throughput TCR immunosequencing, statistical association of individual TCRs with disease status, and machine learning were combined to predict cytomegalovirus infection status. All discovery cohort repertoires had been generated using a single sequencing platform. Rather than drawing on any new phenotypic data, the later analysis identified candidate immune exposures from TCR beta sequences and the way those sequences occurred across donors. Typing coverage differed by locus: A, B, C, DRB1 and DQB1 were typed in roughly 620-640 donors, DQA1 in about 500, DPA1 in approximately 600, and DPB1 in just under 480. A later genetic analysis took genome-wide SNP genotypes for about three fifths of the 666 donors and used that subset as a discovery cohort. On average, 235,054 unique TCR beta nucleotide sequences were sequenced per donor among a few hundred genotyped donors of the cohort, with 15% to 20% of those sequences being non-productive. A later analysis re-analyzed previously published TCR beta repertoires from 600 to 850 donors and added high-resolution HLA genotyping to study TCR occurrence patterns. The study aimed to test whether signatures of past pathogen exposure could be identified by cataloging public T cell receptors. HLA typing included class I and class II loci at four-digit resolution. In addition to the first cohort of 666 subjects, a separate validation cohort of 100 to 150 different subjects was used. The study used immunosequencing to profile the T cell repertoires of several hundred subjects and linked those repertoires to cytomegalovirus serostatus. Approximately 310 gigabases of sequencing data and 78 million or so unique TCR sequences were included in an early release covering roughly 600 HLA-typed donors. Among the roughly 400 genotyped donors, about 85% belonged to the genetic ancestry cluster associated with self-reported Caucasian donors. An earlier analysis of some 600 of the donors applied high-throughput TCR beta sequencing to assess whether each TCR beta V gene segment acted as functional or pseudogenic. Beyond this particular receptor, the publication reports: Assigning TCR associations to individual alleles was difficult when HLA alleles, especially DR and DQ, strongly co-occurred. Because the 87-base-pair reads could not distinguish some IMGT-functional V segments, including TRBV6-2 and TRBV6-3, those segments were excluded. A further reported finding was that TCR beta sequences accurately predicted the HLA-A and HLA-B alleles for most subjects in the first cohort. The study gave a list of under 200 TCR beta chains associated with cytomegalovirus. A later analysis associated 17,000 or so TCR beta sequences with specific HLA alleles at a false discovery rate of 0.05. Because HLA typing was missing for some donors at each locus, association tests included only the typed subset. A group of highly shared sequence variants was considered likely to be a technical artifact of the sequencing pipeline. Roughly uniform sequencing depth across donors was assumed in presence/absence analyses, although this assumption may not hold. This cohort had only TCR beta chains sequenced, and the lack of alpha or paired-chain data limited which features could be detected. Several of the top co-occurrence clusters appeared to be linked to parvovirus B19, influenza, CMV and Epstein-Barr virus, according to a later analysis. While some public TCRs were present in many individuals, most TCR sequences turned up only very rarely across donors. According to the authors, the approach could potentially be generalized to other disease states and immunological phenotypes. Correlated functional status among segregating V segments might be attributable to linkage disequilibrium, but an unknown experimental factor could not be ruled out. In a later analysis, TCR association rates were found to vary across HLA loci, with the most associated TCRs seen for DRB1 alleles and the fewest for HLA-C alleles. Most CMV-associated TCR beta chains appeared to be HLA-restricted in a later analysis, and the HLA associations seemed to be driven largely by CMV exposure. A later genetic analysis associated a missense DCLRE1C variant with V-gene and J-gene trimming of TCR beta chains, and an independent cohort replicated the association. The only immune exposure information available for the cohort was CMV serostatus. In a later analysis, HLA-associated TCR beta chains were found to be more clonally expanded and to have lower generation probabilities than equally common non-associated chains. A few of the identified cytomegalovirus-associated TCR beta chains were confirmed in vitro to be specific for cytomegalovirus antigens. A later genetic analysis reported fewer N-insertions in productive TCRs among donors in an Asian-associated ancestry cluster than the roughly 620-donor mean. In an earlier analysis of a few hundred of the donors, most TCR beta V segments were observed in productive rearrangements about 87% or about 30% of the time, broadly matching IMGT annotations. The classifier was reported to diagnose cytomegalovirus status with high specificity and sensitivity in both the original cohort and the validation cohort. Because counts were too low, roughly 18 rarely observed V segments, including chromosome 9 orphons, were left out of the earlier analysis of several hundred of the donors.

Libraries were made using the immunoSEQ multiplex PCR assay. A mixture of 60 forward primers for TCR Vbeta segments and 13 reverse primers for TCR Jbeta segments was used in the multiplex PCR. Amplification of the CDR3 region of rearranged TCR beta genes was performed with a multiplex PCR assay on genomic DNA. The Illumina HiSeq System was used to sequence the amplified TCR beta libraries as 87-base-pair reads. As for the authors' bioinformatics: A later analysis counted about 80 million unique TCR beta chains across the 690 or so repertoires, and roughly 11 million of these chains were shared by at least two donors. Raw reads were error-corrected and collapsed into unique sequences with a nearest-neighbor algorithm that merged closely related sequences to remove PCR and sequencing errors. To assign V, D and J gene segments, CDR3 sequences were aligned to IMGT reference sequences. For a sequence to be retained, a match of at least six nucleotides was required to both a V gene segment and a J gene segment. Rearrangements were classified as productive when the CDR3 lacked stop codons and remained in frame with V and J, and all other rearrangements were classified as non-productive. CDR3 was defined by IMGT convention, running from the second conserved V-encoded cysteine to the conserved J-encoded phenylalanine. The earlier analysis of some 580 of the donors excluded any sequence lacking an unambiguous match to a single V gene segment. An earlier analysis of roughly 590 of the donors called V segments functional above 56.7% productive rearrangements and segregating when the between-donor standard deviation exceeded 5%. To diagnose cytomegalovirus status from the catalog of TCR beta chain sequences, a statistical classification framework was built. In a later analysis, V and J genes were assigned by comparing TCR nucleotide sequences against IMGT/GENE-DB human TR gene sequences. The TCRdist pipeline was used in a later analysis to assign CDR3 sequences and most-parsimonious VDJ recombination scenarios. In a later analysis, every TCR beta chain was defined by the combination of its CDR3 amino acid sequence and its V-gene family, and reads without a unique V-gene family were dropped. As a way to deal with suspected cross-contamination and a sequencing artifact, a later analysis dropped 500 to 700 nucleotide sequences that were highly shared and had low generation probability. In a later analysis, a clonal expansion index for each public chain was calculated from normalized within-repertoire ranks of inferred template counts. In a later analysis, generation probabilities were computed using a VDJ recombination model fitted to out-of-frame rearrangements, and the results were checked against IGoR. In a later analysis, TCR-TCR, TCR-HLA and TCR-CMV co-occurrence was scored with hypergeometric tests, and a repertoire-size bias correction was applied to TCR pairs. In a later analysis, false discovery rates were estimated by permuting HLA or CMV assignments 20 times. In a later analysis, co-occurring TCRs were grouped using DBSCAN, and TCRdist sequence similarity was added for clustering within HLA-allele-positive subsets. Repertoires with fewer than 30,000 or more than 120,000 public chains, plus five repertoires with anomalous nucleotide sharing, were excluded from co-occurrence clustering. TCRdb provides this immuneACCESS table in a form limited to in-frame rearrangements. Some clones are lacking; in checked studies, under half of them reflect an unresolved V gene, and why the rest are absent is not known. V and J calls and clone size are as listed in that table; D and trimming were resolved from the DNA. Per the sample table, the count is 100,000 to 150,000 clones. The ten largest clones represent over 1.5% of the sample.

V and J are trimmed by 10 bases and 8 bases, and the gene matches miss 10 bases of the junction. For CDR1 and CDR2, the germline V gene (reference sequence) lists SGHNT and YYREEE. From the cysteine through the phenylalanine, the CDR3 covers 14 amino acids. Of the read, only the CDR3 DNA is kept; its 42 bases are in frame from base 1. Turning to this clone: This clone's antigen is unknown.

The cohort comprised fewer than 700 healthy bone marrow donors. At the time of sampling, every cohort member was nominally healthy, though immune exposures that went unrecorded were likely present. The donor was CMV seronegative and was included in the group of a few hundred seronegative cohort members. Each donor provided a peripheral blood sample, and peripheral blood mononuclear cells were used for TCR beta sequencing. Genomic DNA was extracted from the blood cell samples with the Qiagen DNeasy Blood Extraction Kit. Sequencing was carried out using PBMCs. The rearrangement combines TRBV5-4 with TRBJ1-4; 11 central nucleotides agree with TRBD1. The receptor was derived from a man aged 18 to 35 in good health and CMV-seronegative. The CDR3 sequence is CAGTHGTGGEKLFF. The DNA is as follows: TGTGCCGGAACTCACGGGACAGGGGGAGAAAAACTGTTTTTT. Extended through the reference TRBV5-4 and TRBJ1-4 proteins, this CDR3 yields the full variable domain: ETGVTQSPTHLIKTRGQQVTLRCSSQSGHNTVSWYQQALGQGPQFIFQYYREEENGRGNFPPRFSGLQFPNYSSELNVNALELDDSALYLCAGTHGTGGEKLFFGSGTQLSVL.